This T cell receptor beta chain was profiled in a study of spatial heterogeneity in lung cancer. The wider study: Beta-chain sequences consistently outnumbered alpha-chain sequences in detection.

Time point noted: sample taken at primary tumor resection. This clonotype was seen more than once but under ten times. With 2 bases clipped from V and 7 bases from J, the junction kept 5 bases outside the gene matches. This CDR3 spans 15 amino acids. In TCRdb, the 5' RACE reads were re-called with MiXCR into one record per CDR3 protein. The sample has 7,500 to 10,000 distinct CDR3 sequences, about 14% seen once. This sequence originates from a male donor with early-stage non-small cell lung cancer. The sequenced sample was normal lung tissue next to the tumor, obtained at surgery. J is TRBJ2-1 and V is TRBV12-3 or TRBV12-4; TRBD2 matches 10 bases. The CDR3 is CASSLSGRAENEQFF. In DNA, the CDR3 is TGTGCCAGCAGTTTAAGCGGGAGGGCCGAGAATGAGCAGTTCTTC.